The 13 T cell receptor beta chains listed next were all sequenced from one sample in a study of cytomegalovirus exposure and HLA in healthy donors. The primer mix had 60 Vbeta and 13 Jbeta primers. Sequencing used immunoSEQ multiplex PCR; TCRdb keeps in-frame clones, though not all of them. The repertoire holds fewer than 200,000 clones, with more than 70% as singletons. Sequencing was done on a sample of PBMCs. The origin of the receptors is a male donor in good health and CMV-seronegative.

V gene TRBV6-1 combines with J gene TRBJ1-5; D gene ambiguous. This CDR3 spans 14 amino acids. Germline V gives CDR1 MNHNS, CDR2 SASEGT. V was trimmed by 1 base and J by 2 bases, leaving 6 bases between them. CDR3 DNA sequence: TGTGCCAGCAGTGAAGGCGGGGGCAATCAGCCCCAGCATTTT. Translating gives CASSEGGGNQPQHF.

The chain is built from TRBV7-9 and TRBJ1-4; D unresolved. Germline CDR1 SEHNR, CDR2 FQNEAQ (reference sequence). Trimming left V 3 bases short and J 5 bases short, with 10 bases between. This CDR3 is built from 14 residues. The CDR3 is CASSFGEVNEKLFF. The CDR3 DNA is TGTGCCAGCAGCTTTGGGGAGGTGAATGAAAAACTGTTTTTT.

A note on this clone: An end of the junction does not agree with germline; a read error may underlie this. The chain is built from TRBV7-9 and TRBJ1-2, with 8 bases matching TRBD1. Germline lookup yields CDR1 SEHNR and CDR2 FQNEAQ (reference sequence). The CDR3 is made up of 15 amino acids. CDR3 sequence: CSSSLVGQGVYGYTF. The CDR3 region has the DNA TGTTCCAGCAGCTTAGTTGGACAGGGAGTCTATGGCTACACCTTC.

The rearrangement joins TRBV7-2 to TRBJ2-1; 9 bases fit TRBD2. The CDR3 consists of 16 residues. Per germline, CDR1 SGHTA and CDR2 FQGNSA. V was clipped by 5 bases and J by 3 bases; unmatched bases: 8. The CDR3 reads CASSTRLAGRYNEQFF. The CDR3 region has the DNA TGTGCCAGCAGCACCCGCCTAGCGGGGCGCTACAATGAGCAGTTCTTC.

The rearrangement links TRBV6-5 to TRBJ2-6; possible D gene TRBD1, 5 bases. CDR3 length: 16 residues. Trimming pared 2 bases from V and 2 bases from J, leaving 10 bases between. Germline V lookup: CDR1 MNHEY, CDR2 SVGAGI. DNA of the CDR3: TGTGCCAGCAGTTACAGGTCAGGGACTGGGGCCAACGTCCTGACTTTC. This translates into CASSYRSGTGANVLTF.

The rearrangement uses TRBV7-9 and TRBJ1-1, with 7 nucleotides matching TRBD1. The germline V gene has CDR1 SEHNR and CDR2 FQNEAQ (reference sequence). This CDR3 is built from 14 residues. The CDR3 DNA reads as TGTTCCGCAGACAGAGGGGGCGCGTTCACTGAAGCTTTCTTT. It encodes CSADRGGAFTEAFF.

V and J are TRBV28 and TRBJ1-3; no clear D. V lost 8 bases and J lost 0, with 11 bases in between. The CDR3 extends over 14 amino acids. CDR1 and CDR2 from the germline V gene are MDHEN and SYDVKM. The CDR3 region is CASCAGSSGNTIYF. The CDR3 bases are TGTGCCAGCTGCGCGGGGAGCTCTGGAAACACCATATATTTT. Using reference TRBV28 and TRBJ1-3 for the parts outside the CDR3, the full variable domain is DVKVTQSSRYLVKRTGEKVFLECVQDMDHENMFWYRQDPGLGLRLIYFSYDVKMKEKGDIPEGYSVSREKKERFSLILESASTNQTSMYLCASCAGSSGNTIYFGEGSWLTVV.

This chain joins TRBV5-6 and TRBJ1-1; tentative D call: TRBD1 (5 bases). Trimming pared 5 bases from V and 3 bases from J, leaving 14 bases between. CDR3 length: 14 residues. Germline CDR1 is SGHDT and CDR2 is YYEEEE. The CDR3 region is CASSSAGRDTEAFF. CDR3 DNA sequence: TGTGCCAGCAGTTCCGCGGGACGGGACACTGAAGCTTTCTTT.

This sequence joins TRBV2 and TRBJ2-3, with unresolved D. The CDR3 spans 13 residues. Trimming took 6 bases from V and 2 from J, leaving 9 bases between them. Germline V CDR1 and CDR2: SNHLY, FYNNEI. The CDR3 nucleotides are TGTGCCAGCAGCCAGACTGACACAGATACGCAGTATTTT. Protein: CASSQTDTDTQYF.

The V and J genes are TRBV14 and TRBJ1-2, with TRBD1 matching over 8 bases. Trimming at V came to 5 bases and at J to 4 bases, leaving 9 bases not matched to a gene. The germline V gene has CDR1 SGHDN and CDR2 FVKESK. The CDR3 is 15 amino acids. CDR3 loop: CASSEGQAAGYGYTF. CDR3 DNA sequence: TGTGCCAGCAGCGAGGGACAGGCGGCTGGCTATGGCTACACCTTC.

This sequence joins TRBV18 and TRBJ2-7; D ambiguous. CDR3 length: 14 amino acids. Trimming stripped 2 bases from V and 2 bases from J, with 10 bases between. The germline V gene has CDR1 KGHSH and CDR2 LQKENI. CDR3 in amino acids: CASSPSLIPYEQYF. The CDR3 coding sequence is TGTGCCAGCTCACCAAGCCTGATCCCCTACGAGCAGTACTTC. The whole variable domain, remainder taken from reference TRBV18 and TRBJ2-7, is NAGVMQNPRHLVRRRGQEARLRCSPMKGHSHVYWYRQLPEEGLKFMVYLQKENIIDESGMPKERFSAEFPKEGPSILRIQQVVRGDSAAYFCASSPSLIPYEQYFGPGTRLTVT.

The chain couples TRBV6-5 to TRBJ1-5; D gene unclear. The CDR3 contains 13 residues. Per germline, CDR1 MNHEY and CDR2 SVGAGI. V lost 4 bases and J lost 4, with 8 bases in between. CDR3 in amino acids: CASSSQQNQPQHF. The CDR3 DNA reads TGTGCCAGCAGTTCCCAACAGAATCAGCCCCAGCATTTT.

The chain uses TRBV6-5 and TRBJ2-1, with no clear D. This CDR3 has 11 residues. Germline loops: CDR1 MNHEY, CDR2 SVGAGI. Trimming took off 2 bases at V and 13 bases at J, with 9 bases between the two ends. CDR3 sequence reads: CASSYREFQFF. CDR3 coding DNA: TGTGCCAGCAGTTACCGAGAGTTTCAGTTCTTC.